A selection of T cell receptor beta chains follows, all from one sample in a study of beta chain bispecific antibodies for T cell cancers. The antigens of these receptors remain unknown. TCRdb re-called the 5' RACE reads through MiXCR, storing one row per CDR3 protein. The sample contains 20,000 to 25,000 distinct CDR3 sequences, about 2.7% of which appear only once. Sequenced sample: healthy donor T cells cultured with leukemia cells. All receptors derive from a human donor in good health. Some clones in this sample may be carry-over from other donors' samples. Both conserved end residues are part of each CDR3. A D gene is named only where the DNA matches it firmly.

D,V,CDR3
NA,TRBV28,CASSFSAGTATYEQYF
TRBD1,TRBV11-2,CASSLGGTGSIPLHF
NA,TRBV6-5,CASSGGGLYGYTF
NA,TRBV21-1,CASSPAECSSNQPQHF
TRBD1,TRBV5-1,CASSRTGGDGYTF
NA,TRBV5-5,CASSLWGPPYNEQFF
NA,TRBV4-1,CASSQDWESTEAFF
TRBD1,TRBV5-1,CASSLEGGRIYNEQFF
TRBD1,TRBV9,CASSASQGVTYEQYF
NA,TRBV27,CASSFQLQNTGELFF
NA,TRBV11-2,CASSLDRNSPLHF
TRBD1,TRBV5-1,CASSFPRQGNNEQFF
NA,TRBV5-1,CASSLAEDYEQYF
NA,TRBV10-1,CASSESPSLTYEQYF
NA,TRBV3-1,CASSQELDYRTDTQYF
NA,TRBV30,CAWSVGLGIHNEQFF
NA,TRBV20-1,CSASYGATDTQYF
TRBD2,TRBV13,CASSLVPVAGGQETQYF
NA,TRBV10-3,CAISEGAEDTQYF
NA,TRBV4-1,CASSQDLVSGYGYTF
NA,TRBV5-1,CASSQLQGKAELFF
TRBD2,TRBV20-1,CSARDPPTSSGGVSYNEQFF
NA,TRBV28,CASSFPQTNTEAFF
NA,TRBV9,CASSADQLKGYNEQFF
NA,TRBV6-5,CASSYGTRGFTEAFF
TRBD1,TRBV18,CASSVDRATNYGYTF
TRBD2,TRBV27,CASSLRAGGHNEQFF
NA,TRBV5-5,CASRPPRERNGYTF
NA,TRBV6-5,CASSYAFNQPQHF
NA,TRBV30,CALDREVNEQYF
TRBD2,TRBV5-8,CASSLLAGGTYNEQFF
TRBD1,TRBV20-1,CSAMDRVNEKLFF
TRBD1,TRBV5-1,CASMVTGGIGELFF
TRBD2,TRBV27,CASTPNPGGGDEQYF
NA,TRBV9,CASSGGGSRRAGELFF
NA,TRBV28,CASSPHREQYF
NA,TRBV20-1,CSARDLVSSGNTIYF
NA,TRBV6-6,CAANDPNQPQHF
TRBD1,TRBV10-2,CASSEETGVRGPQHF
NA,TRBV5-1,CASSLAGFNTGELFF
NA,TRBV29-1,CSVASQGTYEQYF
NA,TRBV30,CAWSSQGEGTEAFF
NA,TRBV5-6,CASSLAATEPNNEQFF
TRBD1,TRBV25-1,CASRETGAEAFF
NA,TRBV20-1,CSALAGQAYGYTF